This passage covers 30 T cell receptor beta chains from one sample sequenced in a study of shared clonotypes between healthy human individuals. The repertoire was sequenced with immunoSEQ multiplex PCR; TCRdb's copy has only in-frame clones and lacks some. The sample has 800,000 to 1,200,000 clones, around three quarters seen once; the top ten hold approximately 0.52%. The sequenced sample consisted of memory CD4+ T cells from PBMCs. Subset in this sample: CD45RA-negative fraction. The receptors were sampled from a man aged 18 to 30 in good health. Some clones in this sample may be carry-over from other donors' samples.

Concerning this clone: Other DNA sequences in this sample translate to the same CDR3. This chain joins TRBV7-8 and TRBJ1-4; D is unresolved. The CDR3 has 12 residues. Trimming cost V 1 base and J 8 bases, with 5 bases left between them. Per germline, CDR1 SGHVS and CDR2 FQNEAQ. This CDR3 is CASSLVREKLFF. CDR3 in DNA: TGTGCCAGCAGCTTAGTCAGAGAAAAACTGTTTTTT.

This chain connects TRBV5-6 to TRBJ2-1; D gene ambiguous. The V gene lost 1 base and the J gene lost 2 bases, with 13 bases spanning the gap. The germline V gene encodes CDR1 SGHDT and CDR2 YYEEEE. The CDR3 is 16 residues long. The CDR3 coding sequence is TGTGCCAGCAGCTTGACGTGGAGTGCCGCCTACAATGAGCAGTTCTTC. It codes for CASSLTWSAAYNEQFF.

About this clone itself: The sample holds other DNA sequences that translate to the same CDR3. This sequence joins TRBV18 and TRBJ2-7; D remains ambiguous. The V and J ends lost 3 bases and 4 bases respectively, with 7 bases between them. Per the germline V gene, CDR1 is KGHSH and CDR2 is LQKENI. The CDR3 length is 12 residues. The CDR3 here is CASSPGTYEQYF. Written as DNA, the CDR3 is TGTGCCAGCTCACCGGGCACGTACGAGCAGTACTTC.

This clone was detected only once. The rearrangement joins TRBV7-8 to TRBJ2-5; D might be TRBD1 or TRBD2, each matching 6 bases. Germline CDR1 is SGHVS and CDR2 is FQNEAQ. V was shortened by 4 bases and J by 5 bases, with 11 bases between the two germline ends. The CDR3 contains 13 residues. The CDR3 nucleotides read TGTGCCAGCAGCTCAAGGGGGAGGGAGACCCAGTACTTC. Translation: CASSSRGRETQYF.

The chain employs TRBV11-3 and TRBJ2-5; 11 nucleotides align to TRBD2. Looked up from germline, CDR1 is SGHNT and CDR2 is YENEEA. The junction had 7 bases not matched to a gene; V was cut back by 5 bases and J by 5 bases. This CDR3 is 15 amino acids long. The CDR3 spells CASSLLSSGRETQYF. The CDR3 DNA sequence: TGTGCCAGCAGCCTCCTGTCTAGCGGGAGGGAGACCCAGTACTTC.

The table lists this clone with a few counts. The CDR3 sequence is CASRPGMPGTEAFF. In DNA, the CDR3 is TGTGCCAGCCGTCCAGGGATGCCGGGCACTGAAGCTTTCTTT. The rearrangement joins TRBV6-5 to TRBJ1-1; D perhaps matches TRBD1 (5 bases). This CDR3 is 14 amino acids long. V shed 8 bases and J shed 4 bases, with 17 bases lying between them. The germline V gene encodes CDR1 MNHEY and CDR2 SVGAGI.

The V and J genes are TRBV7-3 and TRBJ2-3; 8 nucleotides line up with TRBD2. Trimming removed 3 bases from V and 0 bases from J; junction bases left unmatched: 5. Germline V gene sequence: CDR1 SGHTA, CDR2 FQGTGA. The CDR3 covers 16 residues. The CDR3 nucleotides read TGTGCCAGCAGCTTCAGCGGGGGCCCTAGCACAGATACGCAGTATTTT. This encodes CASSFSGGPSTDTQYF.

CDR3 sequence: CASSGQGANIQYF. CDR3 in DNA: TGTGCCAGCAGCGGACAGGGGGCAAACATTCAGTACTTC. V usage is TRBV2 and J usage is TRBJ2-4, with TRBD1 identical over 11 bases. Germline loops: CDR1 SNHLY, CDR2 FYNNEI. V gave up 6 bases and J gave up 6 bases; unmatched junction bases: 1. The CDR3 contains 13 residues.

The V gene is TRBV2, the J gene TRBJ1-5, with a weak D call TRBD1 (5 bases). The V end was cut by 1 base, the J end by 4 bases, with 11 bases between. Germline V lookup: CDR1 SNHLY, CDR2 FYNNEI. This CDR3 contains 15 residues. The CDR3 loop is CASSEDLGGNQPQHF. The CDR3 DNA reads TGTGCCAGCAGTGAAGACTTGGGGGGAAATCAGCCCCAGCATTTT.

The chain joins TRBV29-1 to TRBJ2-1; 9 bases match TRBD2. With 7 bases clipped from V and 9 bases from J, the junction kept 10 bases outside the gene matches. Germline CDR1 reads SQVTM; CDR2 reads ANQGSEA. CDR3 length: 13 residues. The CDR3, as DNA: TGCAGCGAAGGGACTAGCAAAAGGGGTGAGCAGTTCTTC. It translates to CSEGTSKRGEQFF.

V usage is TRBV6-5 and J usage is TRBJ2-1; 10 positions agree with TRBD2. Trimming cost V 6 bases and J 6 bases; bases outside gene matches: 5. The germline CDR1 and CDR2 sequences are MNHEY and SVGAGI. The CDR3 extends over 14 amino acids. The CDR3 DNA is TGTGCCAGCAGGGGACTAGCGCCAACCAATGAGCAGTTCTTC. Translating it yields CASRGLAPTNEQFF.

The chain recombines TRBV19 with TRBJ1-4; 7 positions agree with TRBD1. The CDR3 runs to 13 residues. Germline V gene data show CDR1 as LNHDA and CDR2 as SQIVND (reference sequence). The ends lost 9 bases at V and 4 bases at J; junction bases unmatched: 5. CDR3 nucleotides: TGTGCCAGCACCGGGACAGATAATGAAAAACTGTTTTTT. Translating gives CASTGTDNEKLFF.

The genes are TRBV7-9 and TRBJ2-2, with D perhaps TRBD1 (6 bases). CDR1 and CDR2 (germline): SEHNR, FQNEAQ (reference sequence). The V end was cut by 5 bases, the J end by 0 bases, with 19 bases between. This CDR3 contains 18 residues. For the CDR3, the DNA is TGTGCCAGCAGCGCCAACAAAATCACAGGGCCGAACACCGGGGAGCTGTTTTTT. Translated, it gives CASSANKITGPNTGELFF.

The rearrangement joins TRBV7-9 to TRBJ2-4, with unresolved D. With 2 bases removed from V and 8 bases from J, the gap between germline ends came to 16 bases. This CDR3 has 15 amino acids. From germline, CDR1 is SEHNR and CDR2 FQNEAQ (reference sequence). Here the CDR3 DNA reads TGTGCCAGCAGCTTATTTGGTGACTCCTGGGACATTCAGTACTTC. Its translation: CASSLFGDSWDIQYF.

In its sample, this clone was seen a few times. The V and J genes are TRBV5-4 and TRBJ1-2, with a possible D match to TRBD1 (6 bases). The CDR3 has 15 residues. The V and J ends lost 3 bases and 1 base respectively, with 13 bases between them. The germline V gene encodes CDR1 SGHNT and CDR2 YYREEE (reference sequence). CDR3 region: CASSSRTVRNYGYTF. DNA of the CDR3: TGTGCCAGCAGCTCGAGGACAGTCCGTAACTATGGCTACACCTTC.

This clone was counted once. This chain connects TRBV10-3 to TRBJ2-1; 8 positions agree with TRBD2. The CDR3 runs to 14 residues. Germline trimming cut 7 bases from V and 7 bases from J; bases unmatched to any gene: 9. The germline gives CDR1 ENHRY, CDR2 SYGVKD. Written as DNA, the CDR3 is TGTGCCATCACCCCGGGACTAGGGTGGAATGAGCAGTTCTTC. It yields the protein CAITPGLGWNEQFF.

The chain links TRBV5-6 to TRBJ2-3; D possibly corresponds to TRBD2 (5 bases). Germline V gene data show CDR1 as SGHDT and CDR2 as YYEEEE. V was pared by 0 bases and J by 11 bases, with 13 bases between. This CDR3 is built from 13 residues. The CDR3 sequence: CASSLGRGVGQYF. CDR3 bases: TGTGCCAGCAGCTTGGGCCGGGGAGTCGGGCAGTATTTT.

The chain recombines TRBV19 with TRBJ1-2; D call uncertain. This CDR3 is 13 amino acids long. V was trimmed by 4 bases and J by 5 bases, leaving 11 bases between them. Germline V gene lookup returns CDR1 LNHDA and CDR2 SQIVND (reference sequence). CDR3: CASSRDSEYGYTF. CDR3 sequence (DNA): TGTGCCAGTAGTAGGGATTCGGAGTATGGCTACACCTTC.

The chain carries TRBV2 and TRBJ2-1; D unresolved. The CDR3 has 15 amino acids. The germline gives CDR1 SNHLY, CDR2 FYNNEI. The V gene lost 5 bases and the J gene lost 5 bases, with 16 bases spanning the gap. In DNA, the CDR3 is TGTGCCAGCAGTTGGAGCTCCCCAGGACACAATGAGCAGTTCTTC. It is translated as CASSWSSPGHNEQFF. The complete variable domain, with remaining parts taken from reference TRBV2 and TRBJ2-1, reads EPEVTQTPSHQVTQMGQEVILRCVPISNHLYFYWYRQILGQKVEFLVSFYNNEISEKSEIFDDQFSVERPDGSNFTLKIRSTKLEDSAMYFCASSWSSPGHNEQFFGPGTRLTVL.

The CDR3: CASSPRRRREETQYF. CDR3 coding DNA: TGCGCCAGCAGCCCCCGGCGACGACGAGAAGAGACCCAGTACTTC. This chain links TRBV5-1 with TRBJ2-5, with no clear D. The CDR3 covers 15 residues. The germline CDR1 and CDR2 sequences are SGHRS and YFSETQ. With 4 bases removed from V and 3 bases from J, the gap between germline ends came to 16 bases.

This chain connects TRBV19 to TRBJ1-5; D ambiguous. The CDR3 has 13 amino acids. V lost 5 bases and J lost 10, with 15 bases in between. Germline loops: CDR1 LNHDA, CDR2 SQIVND (reference sequence). CDR3 DNA: TGTGCCAGTAGTGTGGACTTCTCTCAACCCCAGCATTTT. It encodes CASSVDFSQPQHF.

The chain employs TRBV7-8 and TRBJ1-1; D unclear. The CDR3 contains 15 residues. CDR1 and CDR2 from the germline V gene are SGHVS and FQNEAQ. V lost 1 base to trimming and J lost 1 base, with 10 bases between them. The CDR3 loop is CASSLDRRQNTEAFF. The CDR3 DNA follows: TGTGCCAGCAGCTTAGACCGGCGTCAGAACACTGAAGCTTTCTTT.

The rearrangement uses TRBV2 and TRBJ2-7, with TRBD1 matching over 9 bases. CDR3 size: 12 residues. Germline CDR1 and CDR2: SNHLY and FYNNEI. Trimming cost V 6 bases and J 6 bases; bases outside gene matches: 3. In nucleotides, the CDR3 is TGTGCCAGCAGGGAGGACAGGGGCGAGCAGTACTTC. Protein sequence: CASREDRGEQYF.

This clone was detected once. The chain carries TRBV9 and TRBJ2-5; no reliable D call. This CDR3 is built from 15 residues. Trimming pared 0 bases from V and 5 bases from J, leaving 14 bases between. Per the germline V gene, CDR1 is SGDLS and CDR2 is YYNGEE. The CDR3 DNA sequence: TGTGCCAGCAGCGTAGGTCCCTATCCCCGCGAGACCCAGTACTTC. The encoded protein is CASSVGPYPRETQYF. Supplemented by reference TRBV9 and TRBJ2-5, the full variable domain reads DSGVTQTPKHLITATGQRVTLRCSPRSGDLSVYWYQQSLDQGLQFLIQYYNGEERAKGNILERFSAQQFPDLHSELNLSSLELGDSALYFCASSVGPYPRETQYFGPGTRLLVL.

The V gene is TRBV6-6, the J gene TRBJ2-1, with D tentatively TRBD2 (6 bases). CDR3 size: 14 residues. V was shortened by 6 bases and J by 0 bases, with 9 bases between the two germline ends. CDR1 MNHNY and CDR2 SVGAGI come from the germline V gene (reference sequence). The CDR3 is CASRRGSSYNEQFF. For the CDR3, the DNA is TGTGCCAGCAGACGGGGGAGCTCCTACAATGAGCAGTTCTTC.

V and J are TRBV19 and TRBJ2-7; 13 nucleotides match TRBD2. Germline loops: CDR1 LNHDA, CDR2 SQIVND (reference sequence). J lost 3 bases, V lost 11 bases, and 16 bases had no gene match. The CDR3 is made up of 17 amino acids. CDR3 sequence reads: CAHPRGLAGPGRYEQYF. The CDR3 nucleotides are TGTGCCCACCCCCGGGGACTAGCGGGACCCGGCCGCTACGAGCAGTACTTC.

This clone is a singleton in its sample. Here the CDR3 reads CASSYASGRTDTQYF. CDR3 DNA: TGTGCCAGCAGTTACGCAAGCGGCCGCACAGATACGCAGTATTTT. The chain combines TRBV6-5 with TRBJ2-3; a weak D match, TRBD2 (5 bases). This CDR3 has 15 amino acids. Trimming removed 2 bases from V and 1 base from J, with 10 bases in between. Germline loops: CDR1 MNHEY, CDR2 SVGAGI.

This clone was seen repeatedly, ten times or more. The chain recombines TRBV7-3 with TRBJ1-1; no definite D call. Trimming removed 3 bases from V and 1 base from J, with 9 bases in between. This CDR3 has 14 amino acids. Germline V lookup: CDR1 SGHTA, CDR2 FQGTGA. The CDR3 DNA reads TGTGCCAGCAGCTTGCTTGGACGGAACACTGAAGCTTTCTTT. This encodes CASSLLGRNTEAFF.

V gene TRBV28 combines with J gene TRBJ2-1; 9 nucleotides match TRBD2. Germline V lookup: CDR1 MDHEN, CDR2 SYDVKM. The CDR3 length is 15 residues. J lost 7 bases, V lost 7 bases, and 11 bases had no gene match. This chain's CDR3 is CASMASGTVGNEQFF. The CDR3 DNA sequence: TGTGCCAGCATGGCTAGCGGGACCGTTGGGAATGAGCAGTTCTTC.

V usage is TRBV5-8 and J usage is TRBJ1-5; D may be TRBD1 (5 bases). CDR1 SGHTS and CDR2 YDEGEE come from the germline V gene. Trimming took off 4 bases at V and 2 bases at J, with 16 bases between the two ends. The CDR3 totals 16 residues. The CDR3 DNA sequence: TGTGCCAGCAGCCGTTCTTTGGGGGTCGGCAATCAGCCCCAGCATTTT. This translates into CASSRSLGVGNQPQHF.